The clone carrying this TCR beta chain was counted many times. The target antigen is unknown. The source material, RNA transcripts, was used to amplify TCR beta CDR3 regions. A set of HTBI primers served as the primers for a first-round RT-PCR of the TCR CDR3. One entry per CDR3 protein, called by TCRdb with MiXCR from the multiplex PCR reads. The data show 500,000 to 800,000 distinct CDR3 sequences, 13% to 15% seen once. The data were obtained in a study of T cells in Graves' hyperthyroidism and ophthalmopathy. Study results and limitations: Blood also contained most expanded thyroid clonotypes above 0.001.

For ophthalmopathy patients, the Clinical Activity Score was at least 3 and the NOSPECS grade at least 4; duration was under 3 months. Diagnoses were established using clinical symptoms, serum thyroxine and TRAb, thyroid ultrasound and orbital computed tomography. Fresh peripheral blood, approximately 9.7 ml, was the source of the PBMCs. Sequencing was done on a sample of blood. This clonotype originated in a woman aged 45-65 years with Graves' ophthalmopathy.

The CDR3 region is CATSRGGRAGTEAFF. The DNA for the CDR3 is TGTGCCACCAGCCGTGGGGGCAGGGCGGGGACTGAAGCTTTCTTT. The chain links TRBV15 to TRBJ1-1, with a weak D call TRBD1 (6 bases). Germline-derived CDR1 and CDR2 are LNHNV and YYDKDF (reference sequence). The CDR3 consists of 15 residues. The germline V and J ends were trimmed by 5 bases and 5 bases, with 18 bases remaining between them.